This T cell receptor (beta chain) emerged from a study of blood T cell repertoires in COVID-19. There are 14 residues in the CDR3. Germline V gene lookup returns CDR1 LGHDT and CDR2 YNNKEL (reference sequence). V was pared by 5 bases and J by 8 bases, with 18 bases between. All enrollees were about 18 to 89 years old and from 25 or so US areas. Authors' methods: How many nucleated cells were present was estimated from reference gene primer amplification. The repertoire was sequenced with immunoSEQ multiplex PCR; TCRdb's copy has only in-frame clones and lacks some. V and J calls and clone size follow that table, whereas D and trimming were derived from the DNA. This table holds 500,000 or so clones, about 90% found once.

The receptor's source is a woman aged 18-29 years who had recovered from COVID-19. Material: PBMCs or T cells enriched from blood (not recorded which). J is TRBJ1-2 and V is TRBV3-1 (or the pseudogene TRBV3-2); D possibly corresponds to TRBD1 (6 bases). CDR3 protein: CASSDHREFEGYTF. DNA for the CDR3: TGTGCCAGCAGCGACCACAGGGAGTTTGAAGGCTACACCTTC.